This TCR beta chain was captured in a study of T cell changes during pregnancy in multiple sclerosis. Sequencing was performed with immunoSEQ multiplex PCR; in TCRdb, only in-frame clones are kept and a portion is missing. The sample lists around 63,000 clones, around 91% occurring once. The CDR3 is 14 residues long. Trimming took off 6 bases at V and 1 base at J, with 13 bases between the two ends. Germline V gene data show CDR1 as MNHNY and CDR2 as SVGAGI (reference sequence). Sequenced material: peripheral blood, taken after pregnancy. This clonotype was obtained from a female donor in good health, enrolled as a control in a pregnancy study. This chain uses TRBV6-6 with TRBJ2-7; the D gene is possibly TRBD2 (6 bases). Written as DNA, the CDR3 is TGTGCCAGCAGCCAACCCGCGGGGTCCTACGAGCAGTACTTC. This codes for CASSQPAGSYEQYF.